One sample yielded the 27 T cell receptor beta chains listed below, sequenced in a study of blood T cell repertoires in COVID-19. TCRdb's table, derived via immunoSEQ multiplex PCR, lists solely in-frame clones and lacks some. This sample has 140,000 to 150,000 clones, with 80% found just once. Sequenced material: peripheral blood. The receptors come from a man aged 65 to 85 who had recovered from COVID-19.

The J gene is TRBJ2-5, the V gene TRBV7-2, with a tentative D call TRBD2 (6 bases). Trimming took off 2 bases at V and 4 bases at J, with 14 bases between the two ends. The germline V gene has CDR1 SGHTA and CDR2 FQGNSA. This CDR3 region has 15 residues. The CDR3 DNA follows: TGTGCCAGCAGCTTATTAGGAGGGTGGGGAGAGACCCAGTACTTC. Translated: CASSLLGGWGETQYF.

A single count supports this clone. V gene TRBV13 combines with J gene TRBJ2-7; 10 bases agree with TRBD2. In germline, CDR1 is PRHDT, CDR2 FYEKMQ (reference sequence). CDR3 size: 16 residues. J gave up 4 bases and V 4 bases, and 10 bases lay outside the gene matches. The DNA for the CDR3 is TGTGCCAGCAGCTCCGCCTCTAGCGGGAGTATGTACGAGCAGTACTTC. Its translation is CASSSASSGSMYEQYF.

The rearrangement joins TRBV19 to TRBJ1-2; D is undetermined. Germline-derived CDR1 and CDR2 are LNHDA and SQIVND (reference sequence). CDR3 length equals 14 residues. The V end lost 8 bases, the J end lost 2 bases, and 15 bases lay between the germline ends. The CDR3 nucleotides are TGTGCCAGTTTGGATGTCGGCAGGAACTATGGCTACACCTTC. It yields the protein CASLDVGRNYGYTF. Combining the CDR3 with reference TRBV19 and TRBJ1-2 gives the whole variable domain DGGITQSPKYLFRKEGQNVTLSCEQNLNHDAMYWYRQDPGQGLRLIYYSQIVNDFQKGDIAEGYSVSREKKESFPLTVTSAQKNPTAFYLCASLDVGRNYGYTFGSGTRLTVV.

The chain recombines TRBV5-1 with TRBJ2-7, with 10 bases aligning to TRBD2. This CDR3 spans 14 amino acids. J lost 2 bases, V lost 1 base, and 0 bases had no gene match. Looked up from germline, CDR1 is SGHRS and CDR2 is YFSETQ. Here the CDR3 DNA reads TGCGCCAGCAGCTTGACTAGCGGGACCTACGAGCAGTACTTC. Protein: CASSLTSGTYEQYF.

The chain links TRBV11-2 to TRBJ2-2; D is unresolved. Trimming left V 2 bases short and J 7 bases short, with 5 bases between. This CDR3 contains 12 residues. Germline V gene sequence: CDR1 SGHAT, CDR2 FQNNGV. In DNA form, the CDR3 reads TGTGCCAGCAGCTTATCCTTCGGGGAGCTGTTTTTT. Protein sequence: CASSLSFGELFF.

The rearrangement joins TRBV3-1 (or the pseudogene TRBV3-2) to TRBJ2-1, with D hard to call. The V end was cut by 0 bases, the J end by 6 bases, with 15 bases between. Germline V gene data show CDR1 as LGHDT and CDR2 as YNNKEL (reference sequence). CDR3 length: 16 amino acids. CDR3 in DNA: TGTGCCAGCAGCCAAGATCGCGAGTCCCCCGGCAATGAGCAGTTCTTC. Translation gives CASSQDRESPGNEQFF.

The sample holds a few counts of this clone. DNA of the CDR3: TGCAGCGTTGCTTTGAGCTATGGCTACACCTTC. Its protein product is CSVALSYGYTF. The rearrangement uses TRBV29-1 and TRBJ1-2; D ambiguous. Trimming took 4 bases from V and 4 from J, leaving 7 bases between them. The CDR3 runs 11 residues. The germline V gene has CDR1 SQVTM and CDR2 ANQGSEA.

This clone was counted between two and nine times. This chain uses TRBV5-1 with TRBJ2-2; 8 nucleotides agree with TRBD2. The CDR3 is made up of 13 amino acids. CDR1 is SGHRS, CDR2 YFSETQ, per germline. The CDR3 sequence is CATCGGCTGELFF. CDR3 in DNA: TGCGCTACTTGCGGGGGGTGCACCGGGGAGCTGTTTTTT.

This chain joins TRBV29-1 and TRBJ2-7, with D perhaps TRBD1 (6 bases). The CDR3 is 12 residues long. The germline V gene has CDR1 SQVTM and CDR2 ANQGSEA. V lost 5 bases and J lost 2, with 10 bases in between. The CDR3 nucleotides read TGCAGCGTTCAGACAGGTCCCTACGAGCAGTACTTC. It specifies CSVQTGPYEQYF.

Only a few counts were recorded for this clone. The chain links TRBV3-1 (or the pseudogene TRBV3-2) to TRBJ2-7; 12 positions match TRBD1. This CDR3 has 15 amino acids. Looked up from germline, CDR1 is LGHDT and CDR2 is YNNKEL (reference sequence). V shed 5 bases, J shed 4 bases, and the junction held 6 bases outside the gene matches. CDR3 nucleotides: TGTGCCAGCAGCGACTGGGGACAGGGGGCTTACGAGCAGTACTTC. Translated: CASSDWGQGAYEQYF.

This clone has just one count. The V call is TRBV2, the J call TRBJ1-1; D unclear. Trimming took off 6 bases at V and 14 bases at J, with 22 bases between the two ends. The CDR3 length is 13 residues. CDR1 and CDR2 (germline): SNHLY, FYNNEI. CDR3 in amino acids: CASSPFPLSTSFF. The CDR3, as DNA: TGTGCCAGCAGCCCCTTTCCTTTATCGACTTCCTTCTTT.

This rearrangement joins TRBV5-1 to TRBJ2-1, with 7 positions matching TRBD1. This CDR3 comprises 14 residues. Germline assignment: CDR1 SGHRS and CDR2 YFSETQ. V shed 4 bases, J shed 4 bases, and the junction held 5 bases outside the gene matches. CDR3 sequence (DNA): TGCGCCAGCAGCCCAGGGGACAGTTACAATGAGCAGTTCTTC. Its translation is CASSPGDSYNEQFF.

This chain joins TRBV5-4 and TRBJ1-4; D perhaps matches TRBD1 (6 bases). The V and J ends lost 3 bases and 8 bases respectively, with 11 bases between them. CDR1 SGHNT and CDR2 YYREEE come from the germline V gene (reference sequence). The CDR3 runs to 13 residues. CDR3 loop: CASSSAGVEKLFF. The CDR3 DNA reads TGTGCCAGCAGCTCGGCAGGGGTGGAAAAACTGTTTTTT.

V usage is TRBV9 and J usage is TRBJ2-2, with D possibly matching TRBD1 (6 bases). V dropped 1 base and J dropped 1 base, with 14 bases sitting between them. The germline V gene has CDR1 SGDLS and CDR2 YYNGEE. This CDR3 region has 17 residues. This CDR3 reads CASSVSSGALNTGELFF. The CDR3 bases are TGTGCCAGCAGCGTATCCTCAGGGGCCCTGAACACCGGGGAGCTGTTTTTT.

The V call is TRBV2, the J call TRBJ2-3, with TRBD2 matching 10 bases. The V segment lost 1 base and the J segment 1 base; nucleotides outside the gene matches: 2. The germline V gene encodes CDR1 SNHLY and CDR2 FYNNEI. The CDR3 sequence is 16 residues long. The CDR3 DNA sequence: TGTGCCAGCAGTGAAGGTAGCGGGAGGCGCACAGATACGCAGTATTTT. As protein: CASSEGSGRRTDTQYF.

CDR3 residues: CASGRLAGNSYEQYF. CDR3 sequence (DNA): TGTGCCAGTGGGAGACTAGCGGGAAATTCCTACGAGCAGTACTTC. The chain employs TRBV19 and TRBJ2-7; 11 nucleotides align to TRBD2. The germline CDR1 and CDR2 sequences are LNHDA and SQIVND (reference sequence). The CDR3 is 15 amino acids. V was clipped by 8 bases and J by 1 base; unmatched bases: 7.

The chain uses TRBV14 and TRBJ2-7, with a tentative D call TRBD2 (5 bases). The germline gives CDR1 SGHDN, CDR2 FVKESK. V lost 4 bases and J 5 bases, leaving 18 bases between the germline ends. This CDR3 has 15 residues. CDR3 region: CASSPETGFPDEQYF. For the CDR3, the DNA is TGTGCCAGCAGCCCAGAAACGGGGTTCCCGGACGAGCAGTACTTC.

This clone has more than one count but fewer than ten. The J gene is TRBJ1-5, the V gene TRBV19; D is undetermined. This CDR3 has 19 amino acids. Germline V gives CDR1 LNHDA, CDR2 SQIVND (reference sequence). V was trimmed by 5 bases and J by 0 bases, leaving 23 bases between them. The CDR3 DNA sequence: TGTGCCAGTAGTGGTTTTCCGGCAGGAGGGTATTATAGCAATCAGCCCCAGCATTTT. Its protein product is CASSGFPAGGYYSNQPQHF.

The chain couples TRBV5-1 to TRBJ2-1; D may be TRBD2 (5 bases). V was trimmed by 3 bases and J by 6 bases, leaving 10 bases between them. The CDR3 runs 13 residues. CDR1 and CDR2 (germline): SGHRS, YFSETQ. The CDR3 reads CASSWKLANEQFF. CDR3 coding DNA: TGCGCCAGCAGCTGGAAGCTAGCCAATGAGCAGTTCTTC.

The chain combines TRBV20-1 with TRBJ2-7, with TRBD2 as a possible D gene (5 bases). Germline assignment: CDR1 DFQATT and CDR2 SNEGSKA (reference sequence). The CDR3 totals 11 residues. V lost 3 bases, J lost 4 bases, and 7 bases lay in between. In DNA, the CDR3 is TGCAGTGCTAGGCGGGTTTACGAGCAGTACTTC. This gives the protein CSARRVYEQYF.

The gene calls are TRBV23-1 and TRBJ2-6; tentatively, D is TRBD1 (5 bases). TRBV23-1 is designated an ORF whose function remains uncertain. V gave up 8 bases and J gave up 0 bases, with 20 bases separating them. The CDR3 loop spans 18 amino acids. The CDR3 is CASLHEKDICSGANVLTF. The CDR3 DNA is TGCGCCAGCTTACACGAAAAGGACATTTGCTCTGGGGCCAACGTCCTGACTTTC.

The chain links TRBV5-6 to TRBJ1-1; D uncertain. The germline V and J ends were trimmed by 0 bases and 7 bases, with 13 bases remaining between them. Germline CDR1 is SGHDT and CDR2 is YYEEEE. This CDR3 has 14 amino acids. CDR3 bases: TGTGCCAGCAGCTTGGTGAGGGAGAACGGTGAAGCTTTCTTT. This translates into CASSLVRENGEAFF. Variable domain in full (rest from reference TRBV5-6 and TRBJ1-1): DAGVTQSPTHLIKTRGQQVTLRCSPKSGHDTVSWYQQALGQGPQFIFQYYEEEERQRGNFPDRFSGHQFPNYSSELNVNALLLGDSALYLCASSLVRENGEAFFGQGTRLTVV.

In regard to this clone: At one end, the junction sequence differs from germline, possibly due to a read error. The genes are TRBV7-2 and TRBJ2-7, with 12 bases matching TRBD2. Per germline, CDR1 SGHTA and CDR2 FQGNSA. The CDR3 loop spans 14 amino acids. CDR3 coding DNA: TGTGCCAGCAGCCTAGCGGGAGGGCTGTACGAGCAGTACTTC. This translates into CASSLAGGLYEQYF.

This clone was observed once. The genes are TRBV30 and TRBJ2-1, with D possibly being TRBD2 (5 bases). This CDR3 is built from 11 residues. Germline CDR1 reads GTSNPN; CDR2 reads SVGIG (reference sequence). V lost 1 base, J lost 9 bases, and 7 bases lay in between. CDR3 coding DNA: TGTGCCTGGAGTGCTGGAGGTGAGCAGTTCTTC. Amino acid sequence: CAWSAGGEQFF. Full variable domain (missing parts from reference TRBV30 and TRBJ2-1): SQTIHQWPATLVQPVGSPLSLECTVEGTSNPNLYWYRQAAGRGLQLLFYSVGIGQISSEVPQNLSASRPQDRQFILSSKKLLLSDSGFYLCAWSAGGEQFFGPGTRLTVL.

This rearrangement joins TRBV6-5 to TRBJ2-7; tentatively, D is TRBD1 (6 bases). Trimming took off 0 bases at V and 6 bases at J, with 15 bases between the two ends. The CDR3 is 15 residues long. Germline V CDR1 and CDR2: MNHEY, SVGAGI. The CDR3 reads CASSYSSGESGEQYF. In DNA, the CDR3 is TGTGCCAGCAGTTACTCGTCAGGGGAGTCGGGCGAGCAGTACTTC.

This clone was recorded at least ten times. Distinct nucleotide sequences in the sample also encode this CDR3. This chain connects TRBV18 to TRBJ2-7, with TRBD1 as a possible D gene (5 bases). Germline-derived CDR1 and CDR2 are KGHSH and LQKENI. V shed 2 bases and J shed 0 bases, with 5 bases lying between them. This CDR3 region has 13 residues. CDR3 nucleotides: TGTGCCAGCTCACCAGACAGCTCCTACGAGCAGTACTTC. It is translated as CASSPDSSYEQYF.

This chain uses TRBV18 with TRBJ1-2; TRBD1 matches 7 bases. There are 15 residues in the CDR3. Losses at the gene ends were 2 bases for V and 7 bases for J; bases not matched to a gene: 10. In germline, CDR1 is KGHSH, CDR2 LQKENI. The CDR3 here is CASSPAREGGSGYTF. CDR3 nucleotides: TGTGCCAGCTCACCAGCGCGCGAAGGGGGCAGTGGCTACACCTTC.